This T cell receptor (beta chain) was sequenced in a study of blood T cells in healthy people across ages. Study-wide findings and caveats: Naive T cell percentage strongly correlated with TCR beta diversity.

Germline lookup yields CDR1 KGHSH and CDR2 LQKENI. V was trimmed by 6 bases and J by 4 bases, leaving 12 bases between them. The CDR3 contains 13 residues. This clonotype came up a few times. Its antigen is unknown. A sample-barcoded 5' primer and a J-beta primer mix were used in a second PCR of roughly 7 to 12 cycles. A tag from a template-switch adaptor with 12 random nucleotides marked each cDNA molecule. MiXCR was run by TCRdb on the 5' RACE reads, yielding one entry per CDR3 protein. In the table there are 1.5 million to 2 million distinct CDR3 sequences, roughly 27% of which are singletons. This chain joins TRBV18 and TRBJ2-5, with D maybe TRBD2 (6 bases). Sequencing was performed on blood. The source of this sequence is a woman aged 25 to 45 in good health. The CDR3 here is CASSGGTLETQYF. The CDR3 DNA is TGTGCCAGCTCCGGCGGGACGTTAGAGACCCAGTACTTC.